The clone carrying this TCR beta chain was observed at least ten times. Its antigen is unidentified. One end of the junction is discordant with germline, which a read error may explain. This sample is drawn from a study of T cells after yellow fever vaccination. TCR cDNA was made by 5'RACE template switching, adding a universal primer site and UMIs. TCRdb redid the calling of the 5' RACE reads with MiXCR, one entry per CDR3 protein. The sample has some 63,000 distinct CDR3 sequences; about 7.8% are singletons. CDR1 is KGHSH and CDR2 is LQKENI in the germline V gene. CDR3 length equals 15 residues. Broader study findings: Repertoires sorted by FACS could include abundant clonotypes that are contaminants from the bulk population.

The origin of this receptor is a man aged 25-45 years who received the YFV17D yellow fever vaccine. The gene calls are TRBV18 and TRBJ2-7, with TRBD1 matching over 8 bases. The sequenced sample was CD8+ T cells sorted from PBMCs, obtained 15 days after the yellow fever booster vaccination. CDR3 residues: CASSPQTGDHYEQYF. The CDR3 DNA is TGTGCCAGCTCCCCACAGACAGGGGACCACTACGAGCAGTACTTC.